This T cell receptor (beta chain) was retrieved from a study of metastatic and nonmetastatic thyroid tumors. Study details: Malignant thyroid and benign thyroid patients provided blood and tumor or nodule tissue whose repertoires were compared. General study points: Malignant tumors reportedly showed significantly higher TCR beta diversity than benign nodules in both blood and tumor.

Original handling: The distant-metastasis classifier for papillary thyroid cancer was built from CDR3 differences across clinicopathological groups. TCRdb re-called clones from the PCR reads using MiXCR. In this record, the V and J calls reflect TCRdb's handling and not the investigators' own analysis. The sample has 20,000 to 25,000 clones; 20% are singletons. In germline, CDR1 is SGHRS, CDR2 YFSETQ. The V end lost 0 bases, the J end lost 8 bases, and 13 bases lay between the germline ends. This CDR3 comprises 14 residues. In its sample, this clone was seen many times. What it binds is unknown. Each patient went into thyroid surgery without having received any treatment.

Sequenced material: blood. This receptor was obtained from a female donor with papillary thyroid cancer or a benign thyroid nodule (not recorded which). Some clones in this sample may be carry-over from other donors' samples. The V gene is TRBV5-1, the J gene TRBJ2-3; D gene unclear. The chain's CDR3 is CASSLVKGQGTQYF. CDR3 coding DNA: TGCGCCAGCAGCTTGGTTAAGGGCCAAGGTACGCAGTATTTT.